This entry is about one TCR beta chain. Measured with immunoSEQ multiplex PCR; TCRdb has only the in-frame clones, and not every one. The sample records approximately 40,000 clones, 88% being singletons. This sample was included in a study of OX40 agonist ivuxolimab in advanced cancers. Across the whole study: The dose of intravenous ivuxolimab that patients received every 2 weeks ranged from 0.01 to 10 mg/kg.

The receptor was derived from an adult with an advanced solid tumor such as melanoma, head and neck, liver or kidney cancer. This material consisted of CD4+ or CD8+ T cells sorted from blood, taken in a trial of the OX40 agonist ivuxolimab.

The DNA for the CDR3 is TGTGCCAGCAGCGTAGTTGTGGGAGGGTACAATGAGCAGTTCTTC. This gives the protein CASSVVVGGYNEQFF. The chain couples TRBV9 to TRBJ2-1; TRBD2 aligns across 7 bases. Germline CDR1 and CDR2: SGDLS and YYNGEE. The V segment lost 0 bases and the J segment 4 bases; nucleotides outside the gene matches: 4. The CDR3 spans 15 residues.